The 9 T cell receptor delta chains below were found in one sample sequenced in a study of gamma-delta T cells after stem cell transplantation. TCRdb reanalysed the RT-PCR reads via CATT. The repertoire holds around 2,000 delta-chain clones, with roughly 23% as singletons. Sequencing used gamma-delta T cells. These receptors came from a human donor. It is not recorded whose cells these are; they may come from a transplant donor.

In the case of this clone: It differs at one base from a far larger clone, so likely a read error. This chain joins TRDV2 and TRDJ3; the D gene is possibly TRDD3 (5 bases). CDR1 and CDR2 (germline): GEAIGNYY, EKD. The CDR3 runs 16 residues. The CDR3 region is CACGLHSSWDTRQTFF. The CDR3 bases are TGTGCCTGTGGTTTGCATAGCTCCTGGGACACCCGACAGACGTTTTTC.

In its sample, this clone ranks as medium-sized. This sequence joins TRDV2 and TRDJ3, with TRDD3 matching 7 bases. The germline gives CDR1 GEAIGNYY, CDR2 EKD. With 3 bases clipped from V and 0 bases from J, the junction kept 13 bases outside the gene matches. This CDR3 comprises 20 residues. The chain's CDR3 is CACDPARTGDPSWDTRQMFF. The CDR3 nucleotides read TGTGCCTGTGACCCAGCTCGTACTGGGGATCCCTCCTGGGACACCCGACAGATGTTTTTC.

Remarks on this clone: With a far larger clone one base away, a read error is the likely cause. J is TRDJ1 and V is TRDV2; D is perhaps TRDD3 (5 bases). This CDR3 has 16 amino acids. Germline V gives CDR1 GEAIGNYY, CDR2 EKD. The V end was cut by 0 bases, the J end by 0 bases, with 13 bases between. The CDR3 DNA is TGTGCCTGTGACACCGTCGGGGAACTGCACACCGATAAACTCATCTTT. Its translation: CACDTVGELHTDKLIF.

A remark on this clone: TCRdb shows a much larger clone's protein in place of this DNA's translation, and the two differ at residue 6, likely through a read error; the protein shown is translated from the DNA. V and J are TRDV2 and TRDJ1; 10 nucleotides match TRDD3. Germline loops: CDR1 GEAIGNYY, CDR2 EKD. The CDR3 contains 19 residues. J gave up 2 bases and V 0 bases, and 14 bases lay outside the gene matches. This CDR3 is CACDTASIRGIRLTDKLIF. In nucleotides, the CDR3 is TGTGCCTGTGACACCGCATCAATCCGGGGGATACGCTTGACCGATAAACTCATCTTT.

Relative to its sample, this clone is large (0.1 to 1%). Additional DNA sequences in this sample encode the identical CDR3. The chain carries TRDV2 and TRDJ1; D perhaps matches TRDD3 (8 bases). The CDR3 extends over 21 amino acids. Germline V lookup: CDR1 GEAIGNYY, CDR2 EKD. Deletions cut 1 base from V and 0 bases from J, with 29 bases between. The CDR3 loop reads CACDTIPTPGGLLPYTDKLIF. In DNA, the CDR3 is TGTGCCTGTGACACAATTCCTACGCCTGGGGGACTCCTACCGTACACCGATAAACTCATCTTT.

Of note for this clone: A read error is the likely source, as a far larger clone sits one nucleotide away. Other nucleotide sequences in the sample specify the same CDR3. The chain recombines TRDV2 with TRDJ1; 8 positions agree with TRDD3. The CDR3 has 17 amino acids. In germline, CDR1 is GEAIGNYY, CDR2 EKD. Here the CDR3 reads CACLRLGGSSGSDKLIF. In DNA, the CDR3 is TGTGCCTGTCTGAGACTGGGGGGATCGAGTGGGTCCGATAAACTTATCTTT.

This clone was seen more than once but under ten times. A far bigger clonotype differs at one base, so this is likely a read error. The rearrangement joins TRDV2 to TRDJ1, with 7 bases aligning to TRDD3. V was clipped by 0 bases and J by 3 bases; unmatched bases: 6. The CDR3 consists of 15 residues. Germline CDR1 is GEAIGNYY and CDR2 is EKD. Written as DNA, the CDR3 is TGTGCCTGTGACACCCTGGGGGGTACTTCCGATAAACTCATCTTT. Translating it yields CACDTLGGTSDKLIF.

This clone was found a few times. Only one base separates this from a far larger clonotype, so it likely reflects a read error. J is TRDJ1 and V is TRDV2, with TRDD3 matching over 11 bases. The CDR3 covers 15 residues. Germline V gene sequence: CDR1 GEAIGNYY, CDR2 EKD. DNA for the CDR3: TGTGCCTGTGGCACCCTGGGGGATACTTCCGATAAACTCATCTTT. Residues: CACGTLGDTSDKLIF.

A note on this clone: A far larger clone lies a single base away; this is likely a read error. The rearrangement uses TRDV2 and TRDJ1; D is uncertain. The CDR3 is made up of 13 amino acids. CDR1 is GEAIGNYY and CDR2 is EKD in the germline V gene. The DNA for the CDR3 is TGTGCCCGTGACGGATTACGGACCGATAAACTCATCTTT. It codes for CARDGLRTDKLIF.